A selection of T cell receptor beta chains follows, all from one sample in a study of blood T cell repertoires in COVID-19. The protocol was immunoSEQ multiplex PCR, while the TCRdb copy is restricted to in-frame clones and leaves out a portion. The table lists some 300,000 clones, 90% of them singletons, with around 0.98% in the top ten. The sequencing input was peripheral blood. The source of these receptors is a middle-aged woman with COVID-19, enrolled during active disease. The CDR3 runs from the conserved cysteine through the conserved F or W. Each record gives: J gene, V gene, D gene, CDR3 protein, CDR3 DNA. A D gene is named only where the DNA matches it firmly.

>TRBJ1-6|TRBV27|-
CASSYGQGYSPLHF
TGTGCCAGCAGTTACGGTCAGGGGTATTCACCCCTCCACTTT
>TRBJ1-4|TRBV28|-
CASRGTPNEKLFF
TGTGCCAGCAGGGGGACACCTAATGAAAAACTGTTTTTT
>TRBJ2-7|TRBV18|-
CASSPLPGQTSYEQYF
TGTGCCAGCTCACCACTCCCAGGACAGACCTCCTACGAGCAGTACTTC
>TRBJ1-6|TRBV27|TRBD1
CASSLRTGGNSPLHF
TGTGCCAGCAGCCTTAGGACAGGGGGAAATTCACCCCTCCACTTT
>TRBJ1-1|TRBV6-5|TRBD1
CASRQGVLLDTEAFF
TGTGCCAGCAGACAGGGGGTTTTGTTGGACACTGAAGCTTTCTTT
>TRBJ2-7|TRBV14|TRBD1
CASSQSTGAAGQYF
TGTGCCAGCAGCCAATCCACAGGGGCGGCAGGGCAGTACTTC
>TRBJ2-2|TRBV18|TRBD2
CASSSTSGNTGELFF
TGTGCCAGCTCATCCACTAGCGGGAACACCGGGGAGCTGTTTTTT
>TRBJ2-5|TRBV5-6|-
CASSFGGMLETQYF
TGTGCCAGCAGCTTCGGGGGTATGTTGGAGACCCAGTACTTC
>TRBJ2-5|TRBV6-6|-
CASSAQETQYF
TGTGCCAGCAGCGCGCAAGAGACCCAGTACTTC
>TRBJ1-1|TRBV9|TRBD1
CASSAGQGGDATEAFF
TGTGCCAGCAGCGCGGGACAGGGCGGGGATGCCACTGAAGCTTTCTTT
>TRBJ2-6|TRBV27|TRBD2
CASRGKPGLAVPSGANVLTF
TGTGCCAGCAGGGGTAAACCGGGACTAGCGGTTCCCTCTGGGGCCAACGTCCTGACTTTC
>TRBJ2-3|TRBV9|TRBD2
CASSADLAGGRQDTDTQYF
TGTGCCAGCAGCGCGGATCTAGCGGGGGGGCGACAGGACACAGATACGCAGTATTTT
>TRBJ1-6|TRBV5-4|-
CASSSIIEGPNSPLHF
TGTGCCAGCAGTTCGATAATAGAGGGCCCGAATTCACCCCTCCACTTT
>TRBJ1-2|TRBV7-2|-
CASGSAGRAVYTF
TGTGCCAGCGGATCCGCAGGGAGGGCAGTCTACACCTTC
>TRBJ1-4|TRBV27|-
CASSPRAGKGEKLFF
TGTGCCAGCAGTCCTCGGGCTGGGAAGGGGGAAAAACTGTTTTTT
>TRBJ2-3|TRBV19|TRBD2
CASRRNSGAPDTQYF
TGTGCCAGTAGGAGAAATAGCGGGGCCCCAGATACGCAGTATTTT
>TRBJ2-7|TRBV5-4|TRBD2
CASSAQLAGGPNEQYF
TGTGCCAGCAGCGCCCAACTAGCGGGGGGCCCTAACGAGCAGTACTTC